Included here is one T cell receptor (beta chain) sequence, with context. The data stem from a study of blood T cell repertoires in COVID-19. Looking at the study overall: The samples span acute and convalescent COVID-19 from the United States, Italy and Spain. Sample material is recorded as cDNA or gDNA derived from T cells, B-cell-depleted T cells, or PBMCs.

CDR3 length: 16 residues. Per the germline V gene, CDR1 is MNHNS and CDR2 is SASEGT. Deletions cut 0 bases from V and 7 bases from J, with 15 bases between. Original data processing: For nucleated cells, counts were estimated from reference gene primer amplification. Produced via immunoSEQ multiplex PCR; TCRdb's table is partial and in-frame only. V, J and clone size are taken as reported in that table, and D and trimming were inferred from the DNA itself. The table includes some 45,000 clones, under 85% detected once. Source material: peripheral blood. The chain employs TRBV6-1 and TRBJ2-2, with D perhaps matching TRBD2 (5 bases). The TCR comes from an elderly woman with acute or convalescent COVID-19. The CDR3 DNA reads TGTGCCAGCAGTGAAGCGCGTGGGAGTTCTGGCGGGGAGCTGTTTTTT. Encoded protein: CASSEARGSSGGELFF.